Each of the 18 T cell receptor beta chains below was sequenced from the same sample in a study of T cell changes during pregnancy in multiple sclerosis. The assay was immunoSEQ multiplex PCR, and TCRdb's table has in-frame clones only and misses some. In the table there are roughly 36,000 clones, approximately 91% of which are singletons. Source: peripheral blood, taken in the second trimester of pregnancy. These receptor sequences come from a female donor in good health, enrolled as a control in a pregnancy study.

The chain joins TRBV28 to TRBJ1-1; no reliable D call. This CDR3 comprises 14 residues. Trimming pared 6 bases from V and 1 base from J, leaving 12 bases between. Germline loops: CDR1 MDHEN, CDR2 SYDVKM. The CDR3 DNA sequence: TGTGCCAGCAGCCTTCCTCCCGGGAACACTGAAGCTTTCTTT. Its protein is CASSLPPGNTEAFF. The variable domain in full, with the rest retrieved from reference TRBV28 and TRBJ1-1, is DVKVTQSSRYLVKRTGEKVFLECVQDMDHENMFWYRQDPGLGLRLIYFSYDVKMKEKGDIPEGYSVSREKKERFSLILESASTNQTSMYLCASSLPPGNTEAFFGQGTRLTVV.

As to this clone: The germline gene is not matched at one end of the junction; a read error may be the cause. The chain is built from TRBV7-9 and TRBJ1-2; the D is unclear. The CDR3 runs 8 residues. The germline CDR1 and CDR2 sequences are SEHNR and FQNEAQ (reference sequence). The CDR3 nucleotides read TGTGCCAGCAGCCCCGCGGGCTTC. Protein: CASSPAGF.

The chain links TRBV28 to TRBJ2-3; 13 bases align to TRBD2. Looked up from germline, CDR1 is MDHEN and CDR2 is SYDVKM. CDR3 length equals 18 residues. V dropped 4 bases and J dropped 7; count of bases not matched to a gene: 14. The CDR3 loop reads CASSSPLGTSGGAYTQYF. As DNA, the CDR3 is TGTGCCAGCAGTTCTCCCCTCGGAACTAGCGGGGGGGCATATACGCAGTATTTT.

V and J are TRBV11-2 and TRBJ1-6; D unclear. This CDR3 is 14 amino acids long. From germline, CDR1 is SGHAT and CDR2 FQNNGV. Trimming took off 5 bases at V and 10 bases at J, with 15 bases between the two ends. This chain's CDR3 is CASSPSGPRSPLHF. The CDR3 nucleotides are TGTGCCAGCAGCCCGAGTGGGCCAAGGTCACCCCTCCACTTT.

The genes are TRBV6-7 and TRBJ2-2; 14 bases are a match to TRBD2. TRBV6-7 is noted as an ORF with a role that remains uncertain. This CDR3 region has 22 residues. V gave up 0 bases and J gave up 3 bases; unmatched junction bases: 15. CDR3 in DNA: TGTGCCAGCAGTTACTCGATTAAAGGACGGGGGACTAGCGGGAGAGACACCGGGGAGCTGTTTTTT. Translated: CASSYSIKGRGTSGRDTGELFF.

The chain employs TRBV5-1 and TRBJ1-1; D not resolved. The CDR3 runs 14 residues. Trimming stripped 5 bases from V and 5 bases from J, with 16 bases between. CDR1 and CDR2 (germline): SGHRS, YFSETQ. CDR3 nucleotide sequence: TGCGCCAGCAGAAGGAGTACCGATTTAACTGAAGCTTTCTTT. This gives the protein CASRRSTDLTEAFF.

This chain joins TRBV2 and TRBJ2-1; 11 positions agree with TRBD2. The germline CDR1 and CDR2 sequences are SNHLY and FYNNEI. With V trimmed by 7 bases and J by 5 bases, 4 bases remained unmatched. The CDR3 loop spans 14 amino acids. In nucleotides, the CDR3 is TGTGCCAGCAAGCTAGCGGGGGGCGACAATGAGCAGTTCTTC. This sequence encodes CASKLAGGDNEQFF.

The chain employs TRBV12-5 and TRBJ2-7, with D perhaps TRBD2 (7 bases). V was clipped by 1 base and J by 6 bases, with 16 bases between them. This CDR3 has 15 residues. Germline CDR1 LGHNT, CDR2 FRNRAP. CDR3 in DNA: TGTGCTAGTGGTTTGGCCCTGAGGGGGGGTAGCGAGCAGTACTTC. This gives the protein CASGLALRGGSEQYF.

This rearrangement joins TRBV4-3 to TRBJ2-7, with a tentative D call TRBD1 (5 bases). The CDR3 contains 12 residues. Trimming cost V 5 bases and J 3 bases, with 8 bases left between them. Germline V gene lookup returns CDR1 LGHNA and CDR2 YSLEER. The DNA of the CDR3 is TGCGCCAGCAGCTTTGGACACTACGAGCAGTACTTC. Translation gives CASSFGHYEQYF.

V and J are TRBV5-1 and TRBJ2-1, with D perhaps TRBD2 (6 bases). Germline values: CDR1 SGHRS, CDR2 YFSETQ. The length of the CDR3 is 14 residues. The ends were cut back, 0 bases at V and 7 bases at J, with 11 bases in the middle. CDR3 protein: CASSLAGRYNEQFF. CDR3 nucleotide sequence: TGCGCCAGCAGCTTGGCGGGGAGGTATAATGAGCAGTTCTTC.

The chain has TRBV27 and TRBJ1-3, with 8 bases aligning to TRBD1. Germline V lookup: CDR1 MNHEY, CDR2 SMNVEV (reference sequence). V was pared by 0 bases and J by 4 bases, with 8 bases of the junction left unmatched. This CDR3 spans 17 amino acids. The CDR3 protein is CASSLSTTGDQGNTIYF. CDR3 nucleotides: TGTGCCAGCAGTTTATCGACGACAGGGGATCAGGGAAACACCATATATTTT.

The genes are TRBV29-1 and TRBJ2-6; 8 nucleotides agree with TRBD1. CDR1 is SQVTM and CDR2 is ANQGSEA in the germline V gene. This CDR3 spans 18 amino acids. Trimming cost V 0 bases and J 2 bases; bases outside gene matches: 9. In DNA form, the CDR3 reads TGCAGCGTTGAAGATCTATTTCAGGGGGCGGCTGGGGCCAACGTCCTGACTTTC. Protein: CSVEDLFQGAAGANVLTF.

This chain links TRBV12-5 with TRBJ1-1; D is uncertain. CDR1 LGHNT and CDR2 FRNRAP come from the germline V gene. The CDR3 is 14 amino acids. Deletions cut 1 base from V and 6 bases from J, with 12 bases between. CDR3 sequence: CASGLGGIISEAFF. CDR3 nucleotides: TGTGCTAGTGGTTTGGGCGGGATAATATCTGAAGCTTTCTTT.

The rearrangement joins TRBV4-3 to TRBJ1-2; D not resolved. Germline V CDR1 and CDR2: LGHNA, YSLEER. The CDR3 is made up of 14 amino acids. Trimming cost V 1 base and J 8 bases, with 14 bases left between them. CDR3: CASSQGSGIRGYTF. For the CDR3, the DNA is TGCGCCAGCAGCCAAGGCTCAGGAATTCGAGGCTACACCTTC.

This sequence joins TRBV7-3 and TRBJ2-3; the match to TRBD2 covers 9 bases. The CDR3 length is 17 residues. The junction had 7 bases not matched to a gene; V was cut back by 3 bases and J by 0 bases. Germline CDR1 SGHTA, CDR2 FQGTGA. CDR3 bases: TGTGCCAGCAGCTTTAGCGGGGGCCAACCTAGCACAGATACGCAGTATTTT. Translation gives CASSFSGGQPSTDTQYF.

V usage is TRBV30 and J usage is TRBJ2-2; 14 nucleotides agree with TRBD2. After removal of 2 bases from V and 5 bases from J, the junction contained 10 bases not matched to a gene. The CDR3 is 18 amino acids. Germline V lookup: CDR1 GTSNPN, CDR2 SVGIG (reference sequence). CDR3 in amino acids: CAWSRSPGLAGETGELFF. The CDR3 DNA reads as TGTGCCTGGAGTCGGTCACCGGGACTAGCGGGAGAGACCGGGGAGCTGTTTTTT.

The chain is built from TRBV7-9 and TRBJ2-3, with TRBD2 matching over 14 bases. The CDR3 is made up of 17 amino acids. Germline V gives CDR1 SEHNR, CDR2 FQNEAQ (reference sequence). The V segment lost 5 bases and the J segment 0 bases; nucleotides outside the gene matches: 4. CDR3 sequence: CASSMGLAGASTDTQYF. DNA for the CDR3: TGTGCCAGCAGCATGGGACTAGCGGGGGCTAGCACAGATACGCAGTATTTT.

The chain employs TRBV28 and TRBJ2-2, with TRBD2 matching over 11 bases. This CDR3 has 15 residues. Germline-derived CDR1 and CDR2 are MDHEN and SYDVKM. CDR3 amino acids: CAAGPLAGDTGELFF. The DNA for the CDR3 is TGTGCAGCGGGACCACTAGCGGGAGACACCGGGGAGCTGTTTTTT.